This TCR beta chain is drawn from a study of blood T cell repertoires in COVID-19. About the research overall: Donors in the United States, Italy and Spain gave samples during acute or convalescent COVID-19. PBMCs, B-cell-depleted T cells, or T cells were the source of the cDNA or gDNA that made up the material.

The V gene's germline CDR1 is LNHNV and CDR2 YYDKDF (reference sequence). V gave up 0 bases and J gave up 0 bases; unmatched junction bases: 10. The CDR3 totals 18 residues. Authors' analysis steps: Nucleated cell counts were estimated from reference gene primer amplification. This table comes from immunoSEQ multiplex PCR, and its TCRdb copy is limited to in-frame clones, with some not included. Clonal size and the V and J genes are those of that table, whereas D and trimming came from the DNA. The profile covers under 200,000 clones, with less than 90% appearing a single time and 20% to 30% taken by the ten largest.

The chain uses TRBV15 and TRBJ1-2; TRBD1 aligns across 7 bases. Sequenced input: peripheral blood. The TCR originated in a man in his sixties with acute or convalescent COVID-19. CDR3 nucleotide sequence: TGTGCCACCAGCAGAGAATTGCACAGGGGTCCGCCTAACTATGGCTACACCTTC. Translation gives CATSRELHRGPPNYGYTF.